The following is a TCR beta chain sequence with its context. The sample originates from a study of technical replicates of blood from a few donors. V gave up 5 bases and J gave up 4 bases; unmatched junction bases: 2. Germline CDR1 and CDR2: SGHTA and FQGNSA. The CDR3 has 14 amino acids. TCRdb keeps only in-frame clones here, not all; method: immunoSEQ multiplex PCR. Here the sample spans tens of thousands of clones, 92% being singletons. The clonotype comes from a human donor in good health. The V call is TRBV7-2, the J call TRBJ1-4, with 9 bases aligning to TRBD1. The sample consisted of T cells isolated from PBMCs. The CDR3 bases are TGTGCCAGCAGCCGGGGACAGGGTAATGAAAAACTGTTTTTT. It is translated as CASSRGQGNEKLFF.